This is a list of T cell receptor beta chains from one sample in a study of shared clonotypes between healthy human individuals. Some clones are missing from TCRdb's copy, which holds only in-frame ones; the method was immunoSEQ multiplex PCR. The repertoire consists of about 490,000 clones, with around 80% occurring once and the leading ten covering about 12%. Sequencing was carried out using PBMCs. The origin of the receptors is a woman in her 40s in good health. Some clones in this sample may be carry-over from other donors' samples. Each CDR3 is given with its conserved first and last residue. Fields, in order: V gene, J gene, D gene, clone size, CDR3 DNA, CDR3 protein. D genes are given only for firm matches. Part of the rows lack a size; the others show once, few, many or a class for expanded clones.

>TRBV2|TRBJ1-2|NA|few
TGTGCCAGCAACCCACAGGAATTCTATGGCTACACCTTC
CASNPQEFYGYTF
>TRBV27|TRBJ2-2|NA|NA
TGTGCCAGCAGTTTATTCGGTGTTGTAGGCACCGGGGAGCTGTTTTTT
CASSLFGVVGTGELFF
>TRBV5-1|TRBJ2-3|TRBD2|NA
TGCGCCAGCAGCCCGGGACTAGCGGGATCAGATACGCAGTATTTT
CASSPGLAGSDTQYF
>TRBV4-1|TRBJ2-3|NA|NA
TGCGCCAGCAACAGACGGAGCGGTAGCACAGATACGCAGTATTTT
CASNRRSGSTDTQYF
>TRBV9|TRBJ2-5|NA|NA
TGTGCCAGCAGCGTGGTACCTACGGAGACCCAGTACTTC
CASSVVPTETQYF
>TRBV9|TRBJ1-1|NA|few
TGTGCCAGCAGCGTAGATGAGACTGAAGCTTTCTTT
CASSVDETEAFF
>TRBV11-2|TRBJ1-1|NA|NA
TGTGCCAGCAGCTTAGAACGGAACACTGAAGCTTTCTTT
CASSLERNTEAFF
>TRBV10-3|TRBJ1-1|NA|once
TGTGCCACGCGGTTGAACACTGAAGCTTTCTTT
CATRLNTEAFF
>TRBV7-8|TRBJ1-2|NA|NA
TGTGCCAGCAGCTTGAGACAGGCACAAGGCTACACCTTC
CASSLRQAQGYTF
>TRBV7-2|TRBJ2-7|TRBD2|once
TGTGCCAGCAGCCGTTCAGGGGGGGCTAGCGGGAGCTACGAGCAGTACTTC
CASSRSGGASGSYEQYF
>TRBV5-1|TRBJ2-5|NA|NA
TGCGCCAGCAGCTGGGACCACCAAGAGACCCAGTACTTC
CASSWDHQETQYF
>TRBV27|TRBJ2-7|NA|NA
TGTGCCAGCAGTTTGGTGGGAGGCTACGAGCAGTACTTC
CASSLVGGYEQYF
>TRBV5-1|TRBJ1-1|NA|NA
TGCGCCAGCAGCTTCCGGCAGGGGAAGACTGAAGCTTTCTTT
CASSFRQGKTEAFF
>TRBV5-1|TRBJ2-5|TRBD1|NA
TGCGCCAGCAGCTTGGTTTGGGACAGGGGAGAGACCCAGTACTTC
CASSLVWDRGETQYF
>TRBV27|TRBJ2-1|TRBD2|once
TGTGCCAGCAGTCCGTCCTTAGCGGGAGTAAGCTACAATGAGCAGTTCTTC
CASSPSLAGVSYNEQFF
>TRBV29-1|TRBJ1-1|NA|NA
TGCAGCGTTGGGGCGGACGGTAACACTGAAGCTTTCTTT
CSVGADGNTEAFF
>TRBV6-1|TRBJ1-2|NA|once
TGTGCCAGCAGTGAAGCTGTGGGATTTGACAGTAACTATGGCTACACCTTC
CASSEAVGFDSNYGYTF
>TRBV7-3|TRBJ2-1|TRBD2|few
TGTGCCAGCAGCATTAGCGGGAACAATGAGCAGTTCTTC
CASSISGNNEQFF
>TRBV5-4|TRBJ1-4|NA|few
TGTGCCAGCAGCTTGTCTGTCTCCGCAACTAATGAAAAACTGTTTTTT
CASSLSVSATNEKLFF
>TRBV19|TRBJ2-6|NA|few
TGTGCCAGTACTCGGGACTCCCAGTTCCTCTCTGGGGCCAACGTCCTGACTTTC
CASTRDSQFLSGANVLTF
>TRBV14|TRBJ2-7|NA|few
TGTGCCAGCAGCCCTCGGGAGTTCGGCTACGAGCAGTACTTC
CASSPREFGYEQYF
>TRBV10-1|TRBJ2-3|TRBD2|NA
TGCGCCAGCAGTGAAATAGCGGGAGGCACAGATACGCAGTATTTT
CASSEIAGGTDTQYF
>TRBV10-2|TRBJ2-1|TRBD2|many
TGCGCCAGCTCTCTAGCGGGGGCTAACAATGAGCAGTTCTTC
CASSLAGANNEQFF
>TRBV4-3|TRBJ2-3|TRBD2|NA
TGCGCCAGCAGCCAAGAGGAGCGGGAGATAACAGATACGCAGTATTTT
CASSQEEREITDTQYF
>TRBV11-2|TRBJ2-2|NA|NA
TGTGCCAGCAGCTTCGGGCCCGGGGAGCTGTTTTTT
CASSFGPGELFF
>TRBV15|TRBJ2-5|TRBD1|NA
TGTGCCACCAGCAGAGACCCCGTGGGGACAGCACAAGAGACCCAGTACTTC
CATSRDPVGTAQETQYF
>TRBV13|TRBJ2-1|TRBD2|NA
TGTGCCAGCAGCTTAGTGGGACTAGCGGGAGGGAGCTCCTACAATGAGCAGTTCTTC
CASSLVGLAGGSSYNEQFF
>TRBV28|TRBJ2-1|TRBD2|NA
TGTGCCAGCAGCCAACTTTCGGGACTAGCGAGCAATGAGCAGTTCTTC
CASSQLSGLASNEQFF
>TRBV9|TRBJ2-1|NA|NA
TGTGCCAGCGGGGGACTTGAGGTTGAGCAGTTCTTC
CASGGLEVEQFF
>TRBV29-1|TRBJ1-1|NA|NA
TGCAGCGTTGAGTCTCAGGAGGGCACTGAAGCTTTCTTT
CSVESQEGTEAFF
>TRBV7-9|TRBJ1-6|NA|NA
TGTGCCAGCAGCTTAAGGCAGGGGATCGATTCACCCCTCCACTTT
CASSLRQGIDSPLHF
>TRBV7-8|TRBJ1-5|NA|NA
TGTGCCAGCAGCTTACAACTTCAGCCCCAGCATTTT
CASSLQLQPQHF
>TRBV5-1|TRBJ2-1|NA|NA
TGCGCCAGCAGACCACAGGGATCCCCTCGGGATGAGCAGTTCTTC
CASRPQGSPRDEQFF
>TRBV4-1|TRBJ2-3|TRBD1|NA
TGCGCCAGCAGCCAGGGGACAGGGGGGGAGGCAGATACGCAGTATTTT
CASSQGTGGEADTQYF
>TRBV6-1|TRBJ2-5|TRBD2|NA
TGTGCCAGCAGTGGGGGACTAGCGGGAGGAGAGACCCAGTACTTC
CASSGGLAGGETQYF
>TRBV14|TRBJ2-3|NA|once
TGTGCCAGCAGCCAAGGGGGGGCCGCAGATACGCAGTATTTT
CASSQGGAADTQYF
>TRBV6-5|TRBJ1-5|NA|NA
TGTGCCAGCAGGAGGTACTCGTATGGCAATCAGCCCCAGCATTTT
CASRRYSYGNQPQHF
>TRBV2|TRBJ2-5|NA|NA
TGTGCCAGTTCTACAGGACGAGAGACCCAGTACTTC
CASSTGRETQYF
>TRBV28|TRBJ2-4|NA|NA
TGTGCCAGCAGTTTTAGCAGGTCGTACGGGTTGAACAACATTCAGTACTTC
CASSFSRSYGLNNIQYF